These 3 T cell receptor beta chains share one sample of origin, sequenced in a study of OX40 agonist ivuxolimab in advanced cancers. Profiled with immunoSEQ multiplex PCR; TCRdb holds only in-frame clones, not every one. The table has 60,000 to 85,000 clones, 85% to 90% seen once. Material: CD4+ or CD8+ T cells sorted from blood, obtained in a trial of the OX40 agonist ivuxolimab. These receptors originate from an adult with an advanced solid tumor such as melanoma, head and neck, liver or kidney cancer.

CDR3: CASSQPGGNQPQHF. CDR3 nucleotides: TGCGCCAGCAGCCAGCCAGGGGGCAATCAGCCCCAGCATTTT. This rearrangement joins TRBV4-1 to TRBJ1-5; D may be TRBD1 (6 bases). Trimming cost V 3 bases and J 2 bases, with 8 bases left between them. The CDR3 length is 14 residues. The germline CDR1 and CDR2 sequences are MGHRA and YSYEKL.

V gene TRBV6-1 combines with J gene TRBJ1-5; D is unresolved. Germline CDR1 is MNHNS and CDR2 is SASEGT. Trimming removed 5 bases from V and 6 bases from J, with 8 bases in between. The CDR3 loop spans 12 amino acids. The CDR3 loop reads CASSPRSQPQHF. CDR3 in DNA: TGTGCCAGCAGTCCTCGATCTCAGCCCCAGCATTTT.

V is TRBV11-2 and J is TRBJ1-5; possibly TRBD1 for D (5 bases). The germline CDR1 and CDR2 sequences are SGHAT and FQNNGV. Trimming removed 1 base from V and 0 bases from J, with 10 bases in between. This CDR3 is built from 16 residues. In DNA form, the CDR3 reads TGTGCCAGCAGCTTAGCTACAGGATTTAGCAATCAGCCCCAGCATTTT. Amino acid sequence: CASSLATGFSNQPQHF.